Listed here are 7 T cell receptor beta chains from one sample, sequenced in a study of circulating and synovial CD4+ cells in juvenile arthritis. Sequencing used immunoSEQ multiplex PCR; TCRdb keeps in-frame clones, though not all of them. The sample holds 30,000 to 40,000 clones, nearly 95% seen once. Sequencing was carried out using CD4+ T cells from blood. The receptors derive from a human donor with juvenile idiopathic arthritis.

The rearrangement uses TRBV7-2 and TRBJ2-3; possible D gene TRBD1, 5 bases. V was pared by 5 bases and J by 0 bases, with 9 bases between. Germline CDR1 reads SGHTA; CDR2 reads FQGNSA. The CDR3 is 14 residues long. The CDR3 nucleotides read TGTGCCAGCAGCCCCAGGGCTAGCACAGATACGCAGTATTTT. It specifies CASSPRASTDTQYF.

The genes are TRBV9 and TRBJ2-2, with 9 bases aligning to TRBD1. This CDR3 region has 15 residues. Germline CDR1 reads SGDLS; CDR2 reads YYNGEE. The V and J ends lost 4 bases and 6 bases, in that order; junction bases with no gene match: 7. Here the CDR3 reads CASSPGTGHAGELFF. The DNA for the CDR3 is TGTGCCAGCAGCCCCGGGACAGGGCACGCCGGGGAGCTGTTTTTT.

The V call is TRBV4-3, the J call TRBJ2-1; D is perhaps TRBD1 (6 bases). Per the germline V gene, CDR1 is LGHNA and CDR2 is YSLEER. The CDR3 sequence is 18 residues long. V lost 0 bases, J lost 7 bases, and 22 bases lay in between. The CDR3 sequence: CASSQEASLTNRANEQFF. CDR3 DNA: TGCGCCAGCAGCCAAGAGGCCTCCTTGACTAACAGGGCTAATGAGCAGTTCTTC.

The rearrangement links TRBV5-1 to TRBJ2-1, with D possibly TRBD2 on 5 matching bases. Germline CDR1 SGHRS, CDR2 YFSETQ. CDR3 size: 14 residues. Trimming shortened V by 2 bases and J by 2 bases, and 8 bases separated the two germline ends. CDR3 nucleotide sequence: TGCGCCAGCAGCTTAGCGGAAACCTACAATGAGCAGTTCTTC. Amino acids: CASSLAETYNEQFF.

This sequence joins TRBV5-1 and TRBJ1-5; TRBD1 aligns across 9 bases. V was pared by 2 bases and J by 0 bases, with 12 bases of the junction left unmatched. This CDR3 contains 19 residues. Germline V gene lookup returns CDR1 SGHRS and CDR2 YFSETQ. DNA of the CDR3: TGCGCCAGCAGCTTAAGTTCCCAGGGACAGGGATATAGCAATCAGCCCCAGCATTTT. Translated, it gives CASSLSSQGQGYSNQPQHF.

As DNA, the CDR3 is TGTGCCAGCAGTTATAAGGGAGGAGACTATGGCTACACCTTC. This sequence encodes CASSYKGGDYGYTF. The chain couples TRBV6-5 to TRBJ1-2; D unresolved. This CDR3 spans 14 amino acids. V shed 3 bases and J shed 3 bases, with 11 bases lying between them. Germline CDR1 reads MNHEY; CDR2 reads SVGAGI.

CDR3 region: CASSNSTHSNQPQHF. The CDR3, as DNA: TGTGCCAGCAGTAACTCAACGCATAGCAATCAGCCCCAGCATTTT. V and J are TRBV2 and TRBJ1-5; no definite D call. Germline V gene data show CDR1 as SNHLY and CDR2 as FYNNEI. The CDR3 length is 15 residues. The germline V and J ends were trimmed by 5 bases and 0 bases, with 11 bases remaining between them.